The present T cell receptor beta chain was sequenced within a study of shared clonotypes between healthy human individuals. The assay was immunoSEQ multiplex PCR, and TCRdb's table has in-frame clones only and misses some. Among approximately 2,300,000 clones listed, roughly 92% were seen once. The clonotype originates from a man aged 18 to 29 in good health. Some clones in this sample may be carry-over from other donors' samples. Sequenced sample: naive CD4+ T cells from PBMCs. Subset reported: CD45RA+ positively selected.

The CDR3 bases are TGTGCCAGCAGCGCCCACACTGGGACCGACTACGAGCAGTACTTC. Amino acids: CASSAHTGTDYEQYF. This chain joins TRBV12-1 and TRBJ2-7. TRBV12-1 is an annotated pseudogene. CDR3 size: 15 residues.